One sample yielded the 10 T cell receptor beta chains listed below, sequenced in a study of T cell responses to AZD1222 COVID-19 vaccine. The assay was immunoSEQ multiplex PCR, and TCRdb's table has in-frame clones only and misses some. This sample yields 140,000 or so clones, of which roughly 93% are seen a single time; about 1.8% belongs to the top ten. The sample was peripheral blood, taken 28 days after the second AZD1222 dose. The source of these receptors is an adult who received the AZD1222 COVID-19 vaccine.

The chain combines TRBV12-5 with TRBJ2-3, with D perhaps assigned TRBD1 or TRBD2 (6 bases each). Germline V lookup: CDR1 LGHNT, CDR2 FRNRAP. V lost 5 bases to trimming and J lost 2 bases, with 17 bases between them. CDR3 length: 16 residues. CDR3 protein: CASGTPRGHSTDTQYF. CDR3 nucleotide sequence: TGTGCTAGTGGTACCCCCCGGGGGCATTCCACAGATACGCAGTATTTT. Using reference TRBV12-5 and TRBJ2-3 for the parts outside the CDR3, the full variable domain is DARVTQTPRHKVTEMGQEVTMRCQPILGHNTVFWYRQTMMQGLELLAYFRNRAPLDDSGMPKDRFSAEMPDATLATLKIQPSEPRDSAVYFCASGTPRGHSTDTQYFGPGTRLTVL.

V usage is TRBV19 and J usage is TRBJ2-5; D possibly matches TRBD1 or TRBD2 (5 bases each). Germline-derived CDR1 and CDR2 are LNHDA and SQIVND (reference sequence). The CDR3 runs 13 residues. Trimming took off 5 bases at V and 1 base at J, with 8 bases between the two ends. Here the CDR3 DNA reads TGTGCCAGTAGTCAGGGAGCCCAAGAGACCCAGTACTTC. This sequence encodes CASSQGAQETQYF.

The chain couples TRBV18 to TRBJ2-7; D tentatively fits TRBD1 or TRBD2 (5 bases each). Per germline, CDR1 KGHSH and CDR2 LQKENI. Trimming stripped 3 bases from V and 5 bases from J, with 14 bases between. CDR3 size: 14 residues. The CDR3 region has the DNA TGTGCCAGCTCACCGGGGGACGGAAGGGACGAGCAGTACTTC. Translation gives CASSPGDGRDEQYF.

This clone showed up just a few times. This chain links TRBV21-1 with TRBJ2-7; the table's D call TRBD1 went unverified against the DNA. TRBV21-1 constitutes a pseudogene. There are 15 residues in the CDR3. CDR3 region: CASSPTGCSSYEQYF. The CDR3 DNA sequence: TGTGCCAGCAGTCCGACAGGGTGCAGCTCCTACGAGCAGTACTTC.

This chain uses TRBV7-9 with TRBJ1-5; D is ambiguous. Trimming shortened V by 1 base and J by 6 bases, and 7 bases separated the two germline ends. CDR1 is SEHNR, CDR2 FQNEAQ, per germline (reference sequence). The CDR3 runs to 13 residues. CDR3 nucleotides: TGTGCCAGCAGCTTAGAAGATGGTCAGCCCCAGCATTTT. The encoded protein is CASSLEDGQPQHF.

This rearrangement joins TRBV9 to TRBJ2-7; D is possibly TRBD2 (5 bases). The CDR3 loop spans 15 amino acids. Per the germline V gene, CDR1 is SGDLS and CDR2 is YYNGEE. V was pared by 1 base and J by 2 bases, with 13 bases between. DNA of the CDR3: TGTGCCAGCAGCGTATTCCCCAGCGGTGCCTACGAGCAGTACTTC. The encoded protein is CASSVFPSGAYEQYF.

The gene calls are TRBV11-2 and TRBJ2-5; no firm D call. Per the germline V gene, CDR1 is SGHAT and CDR2 is FQNNGV. Trimming cost V 1 base and J 3 bases, with 12 bases left between them. The CDR3 covers 15 residues. CDR3 DNA: TGTGCCAGCAGCTTAGCAATTAGTTCGGAAGAGACCCAGTACTTC. It codes for CASSLAISSEETQYF.

The chain employs TRBV29-1 and TRBJ2-4; D unclear. Germline V gives CDR1 SQVTM, CDR2 ANQGSEA. CDR3 length: 15 residues. The germline V and J ends were trimmed by 0 bases and 0 bases, with 9 bases remaining between them. CDR3 protein: CSVEDLETAKNIQYF. The CDR3 DNA follows: TGCAGCGTTGAAGATCTAGAGACAGCCAAAAACATTCAGTACTTC.

The chain links TRBV5-5 to TRBJ1-3; D not certain. Trimming took off 2 bases at V and 0 bases at J, with 18 bases between the two ends. This CDR3 has 18 amino acids. Per germline, CDR1 SGHKS and CDR2 YYEKEE (reference sequence). For the CDR3, the DNA is TGTGCCAGCAGCTTTACCGTCGGGGATCTAGACTCTGGAAACACCATATATTTT. Residues: CASSFTVGDLDSGNTIYF.

The chain employs TRBV5-1 and TRBJ2-3; D is perhaps TRBD1 (6 bases). The CDR3 consists of 17 residues. V lost 3 bases and J lost 0, with 17 bases in between. Germline V gene sequence: CDR1 SGHRS, CDR2 YFSETQ. CDR3 nucleotides: TGCGCCAGCAGCTGGATGGGGGCCCCCTATAGCACAGATACGCAGTATTTT. Its translation is CASSWMGAPYSTDTQYF.